Here is one T cell receptor (beta chain) with its context. This entry comes from a study of blood T cell repertoires in COVID-19. Study as a whole: Sample material is recorded as cDNA or gDNA derived from T cells, B-cell-depleted T cells, or PBMCs.

In the authors' methods: Estimates of nucleated cell counts were drawn from the amplification of reference gene primers. The protocol was immunoSEQ multiplex PCR, while the TCRdb copy is restricted to in-frame clones and leaves out a portion. V, J and clone size derive from that table, while D and trimming were established from the DNA sequence. The sample holds fewer than 700,000 clones, 85% to 90% seen once. V was trimmed by 6 bases and J by 8 bases, leaving 16 bases between them. This CDR3 has 13 residues. Germline assignment: CDR1 WSHSY and CDR2 SAAADI. The sequenced material came from peripheral blood. The chain has TRBV10-2 and TRBJ2-5, with a possible D match to TRBD2 (7 bases). The receptor was derived from a woman aged 45-65 years with COVID-19, enrolled during active disease. This chain's CDR3 is CASREGGAETQYF. CDR3 nucleotides: TGCGCCAGCAGGGAGGGGGGGGCGGAAACCCAGTACTTC.